Sequencing of this TCR beta chain was carried out in a study of T cell changes during pregnancy in multiple sclerosis. Looked up from germline, CDR1 is LGHNA and CDR2 is YSLEER. Trimming removed 1 base from V and 11 bases from J, with 9 bases in between. The CDR3 has 12 residues. Sequencing used immunoSEQ multiplex PCR; TCRdb keeps in-frame clones, though not all of them. This sample yields 75,000 to 100,000 clones, of which 91% are seen a single time; about 1.7% belongs to the top ten. This clonotype was obtained from a female donor in good health, enrolled as a control in a pregnancy study. The chain employs TRBV4-3 and TRBJ2-1, with D maybe TRBD1 (5 bases). Material: peripheral blood, obtained after pregnancy. Here the CDR3 DNA reads TGCGCCAGCAGCCAAGCGTGGACACAGCAGTTCTTC. Translated: CASSQAWTQQFF.